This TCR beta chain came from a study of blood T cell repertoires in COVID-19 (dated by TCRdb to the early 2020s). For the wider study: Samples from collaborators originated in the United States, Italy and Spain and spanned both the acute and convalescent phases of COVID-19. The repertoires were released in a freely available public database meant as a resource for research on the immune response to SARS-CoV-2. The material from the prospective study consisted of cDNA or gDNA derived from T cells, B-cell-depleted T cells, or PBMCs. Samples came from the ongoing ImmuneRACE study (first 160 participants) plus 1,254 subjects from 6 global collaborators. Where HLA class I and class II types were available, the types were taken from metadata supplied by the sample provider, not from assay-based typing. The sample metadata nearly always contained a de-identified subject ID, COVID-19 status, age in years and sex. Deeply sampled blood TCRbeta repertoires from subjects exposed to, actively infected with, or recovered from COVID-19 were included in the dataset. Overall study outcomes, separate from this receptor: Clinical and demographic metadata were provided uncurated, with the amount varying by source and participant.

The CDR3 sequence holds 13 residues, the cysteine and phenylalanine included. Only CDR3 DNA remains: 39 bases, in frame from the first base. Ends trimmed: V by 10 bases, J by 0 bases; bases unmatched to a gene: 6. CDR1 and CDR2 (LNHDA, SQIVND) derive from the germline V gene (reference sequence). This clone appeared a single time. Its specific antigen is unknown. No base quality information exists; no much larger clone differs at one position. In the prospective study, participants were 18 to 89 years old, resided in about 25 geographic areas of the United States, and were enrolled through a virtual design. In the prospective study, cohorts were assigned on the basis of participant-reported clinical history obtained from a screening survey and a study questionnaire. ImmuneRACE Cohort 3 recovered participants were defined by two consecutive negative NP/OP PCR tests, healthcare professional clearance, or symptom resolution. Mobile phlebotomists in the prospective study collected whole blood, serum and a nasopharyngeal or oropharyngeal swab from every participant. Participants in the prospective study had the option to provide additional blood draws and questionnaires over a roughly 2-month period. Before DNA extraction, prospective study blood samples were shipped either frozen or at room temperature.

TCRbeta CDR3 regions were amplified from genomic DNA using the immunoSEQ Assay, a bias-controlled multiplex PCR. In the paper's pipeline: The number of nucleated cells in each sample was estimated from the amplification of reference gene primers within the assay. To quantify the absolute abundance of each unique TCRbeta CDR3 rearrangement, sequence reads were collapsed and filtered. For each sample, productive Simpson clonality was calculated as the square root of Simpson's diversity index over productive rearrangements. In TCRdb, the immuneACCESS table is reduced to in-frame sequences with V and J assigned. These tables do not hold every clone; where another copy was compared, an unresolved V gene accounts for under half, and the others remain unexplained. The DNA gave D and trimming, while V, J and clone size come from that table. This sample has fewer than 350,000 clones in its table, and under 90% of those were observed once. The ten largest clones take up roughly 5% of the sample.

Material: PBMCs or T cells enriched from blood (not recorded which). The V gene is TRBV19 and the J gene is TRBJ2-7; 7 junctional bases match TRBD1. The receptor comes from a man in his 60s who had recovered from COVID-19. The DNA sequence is TGTGCCACCGGGACAGAACCCTCCTACGAGCAGTACTTC. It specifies CATGTEPSYEQYF.